The next 11 T cell receptor beta chains were all read from a single sample in a study of cytomegalovirus exposure and HLA in healthy donors. The PCR had 60 Vbeta and 13 Jbeta primers. Method: immunoSEQ multiplex PCR; TCRdb's copy keeps in-frame clones and lacks some. Of hundreds of thousands of clones in the sample, about 70% were seen once. The sample comprised PBMCs. Every receptor here comes from a woman aged 25 to 39 in good health and CMV-seronegative.

The chain uses TRBV12-5 and TRBJ2-3; D is possibly TRBD2 (5 bases). The CDR3 runs 15 residues. Germline CDR1 reads LGHNT; CDR2 reads FRNRAP. The V end was cut by 1 base, the J end by 4 bases, with 12 bases between. The CDR3 DNA reads TGTGCTAGTGGTTTGGAGTCGGAGGCGGCAGATACGCAGTATTTT. Its translation is CASGLESEAADTQYF.

As to this clone: This sample also contains other DNA sequences that code for the same CDR3. This chain uses TRBV27 with TRBJ1-1; TRBD1 might be the D (5 bases). V gave up 2 bases and J gave up 4 bases, with 11 bases separating them. This CDR3 is 14 amino acids long. Germline CDR1 is MNHEY and CDR2 is SMNVEV (reference sequence). The CDR3 sequence is CASSLQGGSTEAFF. The CDR3 nucleotides read TGTGCCAGCAGTTTACAGGGAGGAAGCACTGAAGCTTTCTTT.

The V call is TRBV9, the J call TRBJ1-2; possibly TRBD1 for D (5 bases). V dropped 4 bases and J dropped 8 bases, with 21 bases sitting between them. The CDR3 has 15 residues. Germline CDR1 SGDLS, CDR2 YYNGEE. CDR3 nucleotide sequence: TGTGCCAGCAGCCCATATAACGCGGGGCAGGGAGGCTACACCTTC. It encodes CASSPYNAGQGGYTF.

V gene TRBV14 combines with J gene TRBJ1-4; 7 bases map to TRBD1. Trimming cost V 4 bases and J 4 bases; bases outside gene matches: 6. The CDR3 covers 15 residues. Germline CDR1 and CDR2: SGHDN and FVKESK. The CDR3 loop is CASSPLGTDNEKLFF. The CDR3 nucleotides read TGTGCCAGCAGCCCCCTCGGGACAGATAATGAAAAACTGTTTTTT.

V is TRBV30 and J is TRBJ2-1; 11 nucleotides line up with TRBD2. CDR3 length equals 14 residues. Looked up from germline, CDR1 is GTSNPN and CDR2 is SVGIG (reference sequence). Written as DNA, the CDR3 is TGTACTCCGGGGACTAGCGGACTTTACAATGAGCAGTTCTTC. Protein sequence: CTPGTSGLYNEQFF.

V and J are TRBV14 and TRBJ2-2, with a tentative D call TRBD2 (6 bases). Looked up from germline, CDR1 is SGHDN and CDR2 is FVKESK. The CDR3 runs 16 residues. V lost 0 bases, J lost 5 bases, and 13 bases lay in between. Here the CDR3 DNA reads TGTGCCAGCAGCCAAGACGGGGGAGGCGGTACCGGGGAGCTGTTTTTT. Translated: CASSQDGGGGTGELFF.

The V call is TRBV19, the J call TRBJ2-5; perhaps TRBD2 as D (6 bases). V dropped 3 bases and J dropped 2 bases, with 10 bases sitting between them. Germline V gene lookup returns CDR1 LNHDA and CDR2 SQIVND (reference sequence). The CDR3 consists of 14 residues. The CDR3 region has the DNA TGTGCCAGTAGTATCAGGACTACACAAGAGACCCAGTACTTC. Translation gives CASSIRTTQETQYF. The variable domain in full, with the rest retrieved from reference TRBV19 and TRBJ2-5, is DGGITQSPKYLFRKEGQNVTLSCEQNLNHDAMYWYRQDPGQGLRLIYYSQIVNDFQKGDIAEGYSVSREKKESFPLTVTSAQKNPTAFYLCASSIRTTQETQYFGPGTRLLVL.

The rearrangement uses TRBV5-1 and TRBJ1-4, with 9 bases identical to TRBD1. Looked up from germline, CDR1 is SGHRS and CDR2 is YFSETQ. With 3 bases clipped from V and 8 bases from J, the junction kept 2 bases outside the gene matches. The CDR3 is 13 residues long. CDR3: CASSSGQGEKLFF. The CDR3 DNA sequence: TGCGCCAGCAGCTCCGGACAGGGGGAAAAACTGTTTTTT.

The V call is TRBV29-1, the J call TRBJ2-3, with D hard to call. The germline gives CDR1 SQVTM, CDR2 ANQGSEA. The germline V and J ends were trimmed by 2 bases and 5 bases, with 2 bases remaining between them. This CDR3 is 10 amino acids long. CDR3 region: CSVEQDTQYF. The CDR3 DNA is TGCAGCGTTGAACAAGATACGCAGTATTTT.

V usage is TRBV6-4 and J usage is TRBJ1-2, with a tentative D call TRBD1 (6 bases). Germline CDR1 reads MRHNA; CDR2 reads SNTAGT. The CDR3 is 15 amino acids. The V end lost 7 bases, the J end lost 7 bases, and 22 bases lay between the germline ends. The CDR3 sequence: CASTPQGCCDSGYTF. CDR3 DNA sequence: TGTGCCAGCACTCCCCAGGGGTGCTGTGACTCTGGCTACACCTTC.

This chain links TRBV19 with TRBJ1-5, with 7 bases that match TRBD1. V shed 6 bases, J shed 4 bases, and the junction held 6 bases outside the gene matches. The CDR3 sequence is 14 residues long. Germline V lookup: CDR1 LNHDA, CDR2 SQIVND (reference sequence). The CDR3 loop reads CASSDRDLNQPQHF. CDR3 bases: TGTGCCAGTAGCGACAGGGACTTAAATCAGCCCCAGCATTTT.